Below are 30 T cell receptor beta chains sequenced from a single sample in a study of Ad26.COV2.S vaccination and SARS-CoV-2 variants. Using immunoSEQ multiplex PCR, the repertoire was profiled, and TCRdb retains in-frame clones only, with some absent. The sample has about 350,000 clones, around 90% seen once. Specified treatment: roughly 20 received Ad26.COV2.S at low or high dose, single or two shots; about 5 received placebo; per-sample allocation not given. Samples were taken on day 63 after the first vaccine or placebo injection. Source: peripheral blood, taken in a trial of Ad26.COV2.S vaccine versus placebo. These receptor sequences come from a person between 18 and 65 years old who received the Ad26.COV2.S COVID-19 vaccine or a placebo.

The chain uses TRBV5-5 and TRBJ1-6, with D tentatively TRBD1 (6 bases). The V end was cut by 4 bases, the J end by 0 bases, with 8 bases between. CDR3 size: 15 residues. CDR1 and CDR2 from the germline V gene are SGHKS and YYEKEE (reference sequence). The CDR3 loop is CASSLTGSYNSPLHF. CDR3 sequence (DNA): TGTGCCAGCAGCCTGACAGGCTCCTATAATTCACCCCTCCACTTT. Together with reference TRBV5-5 and TRBJ1-6, the CDR3 gives the full variable domain: DAGVTQSPTHLIKTRGQQVTLRCSPISGHKSVSWYQQVLGQGPQFIFQYYEKEERGRGNFPDRFSARQFPNYSSELNVNALLLGDSALYLCASSLTGSYNSPLHFGNGTRLTVT.

The chain carries TRBV28 and TRBJ2-7; D might be TRBD1 (6 bases). The V end was cut by 6 bases, the J end by 7 bases, with 22 bases between. In germline, CDR1 is MDHEN, CDR2 SYDVKM. There are 15 residues in the CDR3. CDR3 in DNA: TGTGCCAGCAGGGAGCGGACAGACCGAATTGGTGAGCAGTACTTC. This gives the protein CASRERTDRIGEQYF.

The chain has TRBV9 and TRBJ2-3; D uncertain. The CDR3 sequence is 14 residues long. Per the germline V gene, CDR1 is SGDLS and CDR2 is YYNGEE. Trimming removed 0 bases at V and 1 base at J, with 6 bases between. The chain's CDR3 is CASSVAQRTDTQYF. The CDR3 nucleotides read TGTGCCAGCAGCGTAGCACAGCGCACAGATACGCAGTATTTT.

The chain has TRBV21-1 and TRBJ2-7. TRBV21-1 has pseudogene status. The CDR3 spans 12 residues. The CDR3 sequence: CASSKNSYEQYF. DNA of the CDR3: TGTGCCAGCAGCAAAAACTCCTACGAGCAGTACTTC.

The chain has TRBV5-6 and TRBJ1-1; D possibly corresponds to TRBD1 (6 bases). This CDR3 spans 15 amino acids. The germline V gene has CDR1 SGHDT and CDR2 YYEEEE. V lost 4 bases to trimming and J lost 5 bases, with 18 bases between them. The chain's CDR3 is CASSHKTGRSTEAFF. As DNA, the CDR3 is TGTGCCAGCAGCCATAAGACAGGCCGGAGTACTGAAGCTTTCTTT.

The chain employs TRBV7-2 and TRBJ2-5, with TRBD2 matching 10 bases. In germline, CDR1 is SGHTA, CDR2 FQGNSA. The CDR3 loop spans 15 amino acids. With V trimmed by 5 bases and J by 7 bases, 10 bases remained unmatched. The CDR3 is CASSTSGGGSWTQYF. The CDR3 DNA reads as TGTGCCAGCAGCACCAGCGGGGGGGGGTCGTGGACCCAGTACTTC.

The rearrangement uses TRBV18 and TRBJ1-3; TRBD1 aligns across 7 bases. Germline V gene sequence: CDR1 KGHSH, CDR2 LQKENI. Trimming took 6 bases from V and 3 from J; bases not matched to a gene: 8. The CDR3 totals 15 residues. This CDR3 is CASSPAGQLGNTIYF. Here the CDR3 DNA reads TGTGCCAGCTCGCCAGCGGGACAGCTTGGAAACACCATATATTTT. The variable domain in full, with the rest retrieved from reference TRBV18 and TRBJ1-3, is NAGVMQNPRHLVRRRGQEARLRCSPMKGHSHVYWYRQLPEEGLKFMVYLQKENIIDESGMPKERFSAEFPKEGPSILRIQQVVRGDSAAYFCASSPAGQLGNTIYFGEGSWLTVV.

J is TRBJ1-2 and V is TRBV5-5; possible D gene TRBD1, 6 bases. The CDR3 covers 15 residues. Germline assignment: CDR1 SGHKS and CDR2 YYEKEE (reference sequence). Trimming removed 4 bases at V and 3 bases at J, with 16 bases between. CDR3 region: CASSPGASEYYGYTF. DNA of the CDR3: TGTGCCAGCAGCCCGGGGGCCTCGGAATACTATGGCTACACCTTC.

The chain combines TRBV27 with TRBJ2-7, with a possible D match to TRBD1 (6 bases). Trimming left V 6 bases short and J 6 bases short, with 18 bases between. CDR1 and CDR2 from the germline V gene are MNHEY and SMNVEV (reference sequence). The CDR3 has 14 residues. The CDR3 sequence is CASRITGSGGEQYF. The CDR3 DNA sequence: TGTGCCAGCAGAATCACAGGGTCCGGAGGCGAGCAGTACTTC.

V usage is TRBV7-9 and J usage is TRBJ1-4, with a tentative D call TRBD1 (5 bases). Germline V CDR1 and CDR2: SEHNR, FQNEAQ (reference sequence). V lost 5 bases to trimming and J lost 1 base, with 14 bases between them. This CDR3 region has 16 residues. The CDR3 sequence: CASSPGTARTNEKLFF. CDR3 nucleotide sequence: TGTGCCAGCAGCCCCGGGACTGCCAGAACTAATGAAAAACTGTTTTTT.

The CDR3 protein is CASTVGGGSTDTQYF. CDR3 sequence (DNA): TGTGCCAGCACCGTAGGTGGGGGTAGCACAGATACGCAGTATTTT. The rearrangement links TRBV7-9 to TRBJ2-3; D tentatively reads TRBD1 or TRBD2 (5 bases each). Germline V lookup: CDR1 SEHNR, CDR2 FQNEAQ (reference sequence). V lost 7 bases, J lost 0 bases, and 14 bases lay in between. The length of the CDR3 is 15 residues.

The chain couples TRBV5-1 to TRBJ2-7; D tentatively reads TRBD1 or TRBD2 (6 bases each). Trimming cost V 0 bases and J 4 bases, with 11 bases left between them. Germline V gene lookup returns CDR1 SGHRS and CDR2 YFSETQ. This CDR3 is 14 amino acids long. The CDR3 region is CASSLEGGLYEQYF. The CDR3 DNA is TGCGCCAGCAGCTTGGAGGGGGGTTTGTACGAGCAGTACTTC.

The CDR3: CASSPTDLYSPLHF. Here the CDR3 DNA reads TGTGCCAGCTCACCAACAGACCTATACTCACCCCTCCACTTT. V gene TRBV18 combines with J gene TRBJ1-6; the D is unclear. Germline CDR1 reads KGHSH; CDR2 reads LQKENI. Trimming cost V 2 bases and J 10 bases, with 12 bases left between them. The length of the CDR3 is 14 residues.

This clone was detected a few times. The J gene is TRBJ1-1, the V gene TRBV18; 9 bases fit TRBD1. The V gene end was trimmed by 3 bases and the J gene end by 3 bases; junction bases not matched to a gene: 5. The length of the CDR3 is 15 residues. The germline V gene has CDR1 KGHSH and CDR2 LQKENI. The CDR3 protein is CASSPRQGEYTEAFF. CDR3 DNA sequence: TGTGCCAGCTCACCGCGACAGGGGGAATACACTGAAGCTTTCTTT. The full variable domain, rest sourced from reference TRBV18 and TRBJ1-1, is NAGVMQNPRHLVRRRGQEARLRCSPMKGHSHVYWYRQLPEEGLKFMVYLQKENIIDESGMPKERFSAEFPKEGPSILRIQQVVRGDSAAYFCASSPRQGEYTEAFFGQGTRLTVV.

The genes are TRBV27 and TRBJ2-7, with no clear D. The CDR3 totals 13 residues. Germline V gene lookup returns CDR1 MNHEY and CDR2 SMNVEV (reference sequence). V lost 3 bases and J lost 6, with 12 bases in between. The CDR3 DNA reads TGTGCCAGCAGTTTGTCGACCCTGCGCGAGCAGTACTTC. Its translation: CASSLSTLREQYF.

This chain connects TRBV3-1 (or the pseudogene TRBV3-2) to TRBJ2-5; D tentatively reads TRBD1 or TRBD2 (5 bases each). The CDR3 loop spans 15 amino acids. V was trimmed by 0 bases and J by 4 bases, leaving 12 bases between them. CDR1 LGHDT and CDR2 YNNKEL come from the germline V gene (reference sequence). The CDR3 region is CASSQDWAGRETQYF. The CDR3 DNA is TGTGCCAGCAGCCAAGATTGGGCAGGGAGAGAGACCCAGTACTTC.

The V and J genes are TRBV7-3 and TRBJ1-1; 7 positions agree with TRBD1. This CDR3 region has 15 residues. Germline values: CDR1 SGHTA, CDR2 FQGTGA. The trim removed 3 bases at V and 1 base at J, leaving 5 bases unmatched. CDR3 coding DNA: TGTGCCAGCAGCTTTAAAGGGGGCGCGAACACTGAAGCTTTCTTT. Amino acid sequence: CASSFKGGANTEAFF.

This chain uses TRBV7-2 with TRBJ2-2, with 7 bases matching TRBD2. The CDR3 is 16 residues long. Unmatched junction bases numbered 6, after V lost 4 bases and J lost 1 base. Germline V gene data show CDR1 as SGHTA and CDR2 as FQGNSA. In DNA, the CDR3 is TGTGCCAGCAGCTCTCCTAGCGGAGGGAACACCGGGGAGCTGTTTTTT. This encodes CASSSPSGGNTGELFF.

The genes are TRBV9 and TRBJ1-4, with no clear D. The CDR3 extends over 17 amino acids. Per the germline V gene, CDR1 is SGDLS and CDR2 is YYNGEE. The V gene lost 0 bases and the J gene lost 2 bases, with 14 bases spanning the gap. The DNA for the CDR3 is TGTGCCAGCAGCGTAGCCCAAAACGGAGGGACTAATGAAAAACTGTTTTTT. It encodes CASSVAQNGGTNEKLFF. Complete variable domain (other parts from reference TRBV9 and TRBJ1-4): DSGVTQTPKHLITATGQRVTLRCSPRSGDLSVYWYQQSLDQGLQFLIQYYNGEERAKGNILERFSAQQFPDLHSELNLSSLELGDSALYFCASSVAQNGGTNEKLFFGSGTQLSVL.

The chain carries TRBV30 and TRBJ2-2; perhaps TRBD1 as D (6 bases). V lost 3 bases and J 0 bases, leaving 14 bases between the germline ends. This CDR3 has 16 amino acids. CDR1 is GTSNPN, CDR2 SVGIG, per germline (reference sequence). In DNA form, the CDR3 reads TGTGCCTGGAGGAGAGGACGGACAGCGAACACCGGGGAGCTGTTTTTT. Protein sequence: CAWRRGRTANTGELFF. The full variable domain, its missing parts supplied by reference TRBV30 and TRBJ2-2, is SQTIHQWPATLVQPVGSPLSLECTVEGTSNPNLYWYRQAAGRGLQLLFYSVGIGQISSEVPQNLSASRPQDRQFILSSKKLLLSDSGFYLCAWRRGRTANTGELFFGEGSRLTVL.

This chain uses TRBV27 with TRBJ2-7; 9 positions match TRBD1. Germline V lookup: CDR1 MNHEY, CDR2 SMNVEV (reference sequence). Germline trimming cut 6 bases from V and 2 bases from J; bases unmatched to any gene: 5. This CDR3 comprises 14 residues. CDR3 protein: CASRIRDRAYEQYF. The CDR3, as DNA: TGTGCCAGCAGAATCCGGGACAGGGCCTACGAGCAGTACTTC.

The table lists this clone with a count of one. The chain carries TRBV28 and TRBJ1-2; perhaps TRBD1 as D (5 bases). Trimming took off 4 bases at V and 0 bases at J, with 15 bases between the two ends. Germline V CDR1 and CDR2: MDHEN, SYDVKM. This CDR3 contains 16 residues. The CDR3 loop is CASSYAGTAANYGYTF. The CDR3 DNA is TGTGCCAGCAGTTACGCCGGGACGGCAGCTAACTATGGCTACACCTTC.

The chain has TRBV10-3 and TRBJ1-1; a weak D match, TRBD1 (6 bases). The length of the CDR3 is 14 residues. CDR1 is ENHRY and CDR2 is SYGVKD in the germline V gene. Trimming stripped 5 bases from V and 0 bases from J, with 10 bases between. This chain's CDR3 is CAISHDRMNTEAFF. The CDR3 DNA is TGTGCCATCAGTCACGACAGGATGAACACTGAAGCTTTCTTT.

This sequence joins TRBV2 and TRBJ2-5; D not resolved. Germline CDR1 SNHLY, CDR2 FYNNEI. This CDR3 comprises 10 residues. The V gene lost 6 bases and the J gene lost 5 bases, with 4 bases spanning the gap. CDR3 sequence reads: CASREETQYF. The CDR3, as DNA: TGTGCCAGCAGGGAGGAGACCCAGTACTTC. The complete variable domain, with remaining parts taken from reference TRBV2 and TRBJ2-5, reads EPEVTQTPSHQVTQMGQEVILRCVPISNHLYFYWYRQILGQKVEFLVSFYNNEISEKSEIFDDQFSVERPDGSNFTLKIRSTKLEDSAMYFCASREETQYFGPGTRLLVL.

This chain connects TRBV21-1 to TRBJ1-2; the listed D gene, TRBD1, was not tested against the DNA. TRBV21-1 is given as a pseudogene. The CDR3 covers 15 residues. CDR3 sequence: CASSKDHRGVYGYTF. As DNA, the CDR3 is TGTGCCAGCAGCAAAGATCACAGGGGAGTGTATGGCTACACCTTC.

This clone was observed a single time. This chain links TRBV15 with TRBJ1-3; D ambiguous. The CDR3 length is 16 residues. CDR1 is LNHNV and CDR2 is YYDKDF in the germline V gene (reference sequence). Between the trimmed V and J ends, which lost 0 bases and 4 bases, there was a span of 13 bases. CDR3 amino acids: CATSRDQAYQGNTIYF. The CDR3 DNA reads as TGTGCCACCAGCAGAGATCAGGCTTACCAAGGAAACACCATATATTTT.

The chain uses TRBV19 and TRBJ2-1, with D possibly matching TRBD1 (6 bases). Trimming removed 1 base from V and 4 bases from J, with 14 bases in between. The germline V gene encodes CDR1 LNHDA and CDR2 SQIVND (reference sequence). The CDR3 is 16 residues long. The CDR3 reads CASSIGGRGDYNEQFF. CDR3 in DNA: TGTGCCAGTAGTATAGGTGGCAGGGGCGATTACAATGAGCAGTTCTTC.

V is TRBV19 and J is TRBJ1-2; the D gene is possibly TRBD1 (5 bases). Looked up from germline, CDR1 is LNHDA and CDR2 is SQIVND (reference sequence). The CDR3 consists of 16 residues. The ends were cut back, 5 bases at V and 6 bases at J, with 22 bases in the middle. DNA for the CDR3: TGTGCCAGTAGTTCCCAGGGTCGTGGTATTAATGATGGCTACACCTTC. Encoded protein: CASSSQGRGINDGYTF.

A single count supports this clone. This sequence joins TRBV6-5 and TRBJ1-5, with D hard to call. Trimming stripped 2 bases from V and 4 bases from J, with 6 bases between. The germline V gene encodes CDR1 MNHEY and CDR2 SVGAGI. This CDR3 spans 13 amino acids. Here the CDR3 DNA reads TGTGCCAGCAGTTACGAGGCTAATCAGCCCCAGCATTTT. Amino acid sequence: CASSYEANQPQHF.

Comments on this clone: Other DNA sequences within the sample encode an identical CDR3. V is TRBV9 and J is TRBJ2-1; unclear D gene. Germline V CDR1 and CDR2: SGDLS, YYNGEE. This CDR3 has 12 residues. V was cut by 0 bases and J by 7 bases, with 5 bases left in between. CDR3 loop: CASSVEDNEQFF. The CDR3 DNA sequence: TGTGCCAGCAGCGTAGAGGATAATGAGCAGTTCTTC.